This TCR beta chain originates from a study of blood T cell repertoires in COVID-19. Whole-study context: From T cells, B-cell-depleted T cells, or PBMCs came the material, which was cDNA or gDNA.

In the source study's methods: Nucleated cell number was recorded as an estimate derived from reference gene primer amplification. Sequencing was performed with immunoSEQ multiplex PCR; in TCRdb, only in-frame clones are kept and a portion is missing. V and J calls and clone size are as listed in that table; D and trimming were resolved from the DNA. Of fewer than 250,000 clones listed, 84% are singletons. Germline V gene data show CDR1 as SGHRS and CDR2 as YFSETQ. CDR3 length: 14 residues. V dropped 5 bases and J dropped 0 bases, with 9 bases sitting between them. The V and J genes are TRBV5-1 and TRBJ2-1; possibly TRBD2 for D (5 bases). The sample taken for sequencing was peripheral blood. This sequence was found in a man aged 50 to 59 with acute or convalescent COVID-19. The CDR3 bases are TGCGCCAGCAGGCCTGGGAGCTCCTACAATGAGCAGTTCTTC. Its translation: CASRPGSSYNEQFF.